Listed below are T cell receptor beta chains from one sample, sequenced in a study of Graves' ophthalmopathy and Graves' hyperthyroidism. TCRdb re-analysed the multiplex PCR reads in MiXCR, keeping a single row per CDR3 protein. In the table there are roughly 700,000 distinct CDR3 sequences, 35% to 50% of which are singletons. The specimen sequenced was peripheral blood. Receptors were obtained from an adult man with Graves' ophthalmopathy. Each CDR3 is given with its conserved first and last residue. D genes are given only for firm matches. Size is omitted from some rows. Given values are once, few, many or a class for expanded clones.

CDR3aa: CATQVGDTQYF
CDR3nt: TGTGCCACCCAGGTTGGAGATACGCAGTATTTT
v_gene: TRBV24-1
j_gene: TRBJ2-3
d_gene: .
abundance: .

CDR3aa: CSVEDRGGGVNYGYTF
CDR3nt: TGCAGCGTTGAAGATCGCGGGGGGGGAGTTAACTATGGCTACACCTTC
v_gene: TRBV29-1
j_gene: TRBJ1-2
d_gene: .
abundance: .

CDR3aa: CASSSTGREKTQYF
CDR3nt: TGTGCCAGCAGCTCCACAGGGAGGGAAAAGACCCAGTACTTC
v_gene: TRBV7-2
j_gene: TRBJ2-5
d_gene: .
abundance: .

CDR3aa: CASRQSGQGSSYEQYF
CDR3nt: TGTGCCAGCAGGCAGTCGGGCCAGGGCTCTTCCTACGAGCAGTACTTC
v_gene: TRBV7-2
j_gene: TRBJ2-7
d_gene: .
abundance: .

CDR3aa: CASSVGRGDSSNSPLHF
CDR3nt: TGTGCCAGCAGTGTGGGCAGGGGGGACTCGAGTAATTCACCCCTCCACTTT
v_gene: TRBV7-3
j_gene: TRBJ1-6
d_gene: TRBD1
abundance: .

CDR3aa: CSATNGALAGSEQYF
CDR3nt: TGCAGTGCTACGAACGGGGCCCTGGCGGGGAGCGAGCAGTACTTC
v_gene: TRBV20-1
j_gene: TRBJ2-7
d_gene: .
abundance: .

CDR3aa: CASSGAGQETQYF
CDR3nt: TGTGCCAGCAGTGGAGCGGGGCAAGAGACCCAGTACTTC
v_gene: TRBV6-1
j_gene: TRBJ2-5
d_gene: TRBD2
abundance: many

CDR3aa: CSVAYPGTGSFFGTEAFF
CDR3nt: TGCAGCGTTGCCTATCCCGGGACAGGGTCGTTTTTCGGCACTGAAGCTTTCTTT
v_gene: TRBV29-1
j_gene: TRBJ1-1
d_gene: TRBD1
abundance: few

CDR3aa: CASSPDNAHEQYF
CDR3nt: TGTGCCAGCAGCCCCGACAACGCCCACGAGCAGTACTTC
v_gene: TRBV7-9
j_gene: TRBJ2-7
d_gene: .
abundance: many

CDR3aa: CAWAGEQYF
CDR3nt: TGTGCCTGGGCCGGGGAGCAGTACTTC
v_gene: TRBV10-3
j_gene: TRBJ2-7
d_gene: .
abundance: many

CDR3aa: CAGSIFDNSPLHF
CDR3nt: TGTGCCGGCAGTATCTTCGACAATTCACCCCTCCACTTT
v_gene: TRBV10-2
j_gene: TRBJ1-6
d_gene: .
abundance: .

CDR3aa: CASSVEAFTYNSPLHF
CDR3nt: TGTGCCAGCAGCGTAGAAGCGTTCACCTATAATTCACCCCTCCACTTT
v_gene: TRBV9
j_gene: TRBJ1-6
d_gene: .
abundance: many

CDR3aa: CASSYSNQGGLKTQYF
CDR3nt: TGTGCCAGCAGTTACTCGAATCAAGGGGGTCTGAAGACCCAGTACTTC
v_gene: TRBV12-3/TRBV12-4
j_gene: TRBJ2-5
d_gene: .
abundance: .

CDR3aa: CATSRGTEAFF
CDR3nt: TGTGCCACCAGCAGAGGGACTGAAGCTTTCTTT
v_gene: TRBV15
j_gene: TRBJ1-1
d_gene: .
abundance: many

CDR3aa: CSVGQNYEQYF
CDR3nt: TGCAGCGTTGGACAGAACTACGAGCAGTACTTC
v_gene: TRBV29-1
j_gene: TRBJ2-7
d_gene: .
abundance: many

CDR3aa: CSAREPNHQPQHF
CDR3nt: TGCAGTGCTAGGGAACCGAATCATCAGCCCCAGCATTTT
v_gene: TRBV20-1
j_gene: TRBJ1-5
d_gene: .
abundance: .

CDR3aa: CASLPGQSYNSPLHF
CDR3nt: TGTGCTAGCCTCCCCGGACAGTCTTATAATTCACCCCTCCACTTT
v_gene: TRBV9
j_gene: TRBJ1-6
d_gene: .
abundance: .

CDR3aa: CASSWTGVQETQYF
CDR3nt: TGTGCCAGCAGCTGGACAGGAGTCCAAGAGACCCAGTACTTC
v_gene: TRBV12-3/TRBV12-4
j_gene: TRBJ2-5
d_gene: TRBD1
abundance: .

CDR3aa: CASSYTPAEVHEKLFF
CDR3nt: TGTGCCAGCAGTTACACCCCAGCGGAGGTCCATGAAAAACTGTTTTTT
v_gene: TRBV10-3
j_gene: TRBJ1-4
d_gene: .
abundance: .

CDR3aa: CASRRFRDRGAKLFF
CDR3nt: TGTGCCAGCAGGCGCTTTCGGGACAGGGGAGCAAAACTGTTTTTT
v_gene: TRBV12-3/TRBV12-4
j_gene: TRBJ1-4
d_gene: TRBD1
abundance: .

CDR3aa: CSATTGTQESEAFF
CDR3nt: TGCAGTGCTACCACCGGGACACAAGAGTCTGAAGCTTTCTTT
v_gene: TRBV20-1
j_gene: TRBJ1-1
d_gene: .
abundance: .

CDR3aa: CATSIRTGGLETQYF
CDR3nt: TGTGCCACCAGCATTAGGACAGGGGGCTTGGAGACCCAGTACTTC
v_gene: TRBV15
j_gene: TRBJ2-5
d_gene: TRBD1
abundance: many

CDR3aa: CASSQSPDSGANVLTF
CDR3nt: TGTGCCAGCAGCCAGAGTCCGGACTCTGGGGCCAACGTCCTGACTTTC
v_gene: TRBV7-9
j_gene: TRBJ2-6
d_gene: .
abundance: few

CDR3aa: CASSSGQGVTGELFF
CDR3nt: TGTGCCAGCAGCTCAGGACAGGGGGTCACCGGGGAGCTGTTTTTT
v_gene: TRBV7-2
j_gene: TRBJ2-2
d_gene: TRBD1
abundance: .

CDR3aa: CASSGRGSTSASETQYF
CDR3nt: TGTGCCAGCAGTGGAAGGGGATCGACTAGTGCTTCCGAGACCCAGTACTTC
v_gene: TRBV25-1
j_gene: TRBJ2-5
d_gene: .
abundance: many

CDR3aa: CAGSLRTGPAELFF
CDR3nt: TGTGCCGGCAGTTTACGGACAGGACCAGCGGAACTGTTTTTT
v_gene: TRBV12-3/TRBV12-4
j_gene: TRBJ1-4
d_gene: TRBD1
abundance: .

CDR3aa: CASNPARTQPYEQYF
CDR3nt: TGTGCCAGCAACCCGGCCAGGACACAACCTTACGAGCAGTACTTC
v_gene: TRBV7-3
j_gene: TRBJ2-7
d_gene: .
abundance: .

CDR3aa: CAISTYRTGGSPLHF
CDR3nt: TGTGCCATCAGTACGTACCGCACCGGGGGTTCACCCCTCCACTTT
v_gene: TRBV10-3
j_gene: TRBJ1-6
d_gene: .
abundance: .

CDR3aa: CATSSQSTGGSGNTIYF
CDR3nt: TGTGCCACCAGCAGCCAATCAACAGGGGGTTCAGGAAACACCATATATTTT
v_gene: TRBV15
j_gene: TRBJ1-3
d_gene: TRBD1
abundance: .

CDR3aa: CASTLRGRRDEKLFF
CDR3nt: TGTGCCAGTACGCTAAGAGGCCGCCGTGATGAAAAACTGTTTTTT
v_gene: TRBV19
j_gene: TRBJ1-4
d_gene: .
abundance: many

CDR3aa: CASSFRVTARNEQFF
CDR3nt: TGTGCCAGCAGCTTCCGGGTCACGGCACGCAACGAGCAGTTCTTC
v_gene: TRBV7-2
j_gene: TRBJ2-1
d_gene: .
abundance: .

CDR3aa: CASSPGWGQGNYEQYF
CDR3nt: TGTGCCAGCAGTCCGGGGTGGGGTCAGGGCAACTACGAGCAGTACTTC
v_gene: TRBV12-3/TRBV12-4
j_gene: TRBJ2-7
d_gene: .
abundance: few

CDR3aa: CASNPDRGISAEAFF
CDR3nt: TGTGCCAGCAACCCGGACAGGGGTATTTCCGCTGAAGCTTTCTTT
v_gene: TRBV2
j_gene: TRBJ1-1
d_gene: TRBD1
abundance: once

CDR3aa: CASSEAGGRQYF
CDR3nt: TGTGCCAGCAGCGAAGCAGGGGGCCGACAGTACTTC
v_gene: TRBV7-9
j_gene: TRBJ2-7
d_gene: TRBD1
abundance: .

CDR3aa: CASSIRTGDQPQHF
CDR3nt: TGTGCCAGTAGTATTCGGACAGGGGATCAGCCCCAGCATTTT
v_gene: TRBV19
j_gene: TRBJ1-5
d_gene: TRBD1
abundance: few

CDR3aa: CASKATGDNSPLHF
CDR3nt: TGCGCCAGCAAGGCCACAGGCGACAATTCACCCCTCCACTTT
v_gene: TRBV10-2
j_gene: TRBJ1-6
d_gene: .
abundance: many

CDR3aa: CSVETGIGANVLTF
CDR3nt: TGCAGCGTTGAAACAGGGATTGGGGCCAACGTCCTGACTTTC
v_gene: TRBV29-1
j_gene: TRBJ2-6
d_gene: .
abundance: .

CDR3aa: CASSFPGQRTLNYGYTF
CDR3nt: TGTGCCAGCAGCTTCCCGGGACAGCGAACCCTTAACTATGGCTACACCTTC
v_gene: TRBV7-9
j_gene: TRBJ1-2
d_gene: TRBD1
abundance: .

CDR3aa: CASSGSRNTEAFF
CDR3nt: TGTGCCAGCAGTGGTTCACGGAACACTGAAGCTTTCTTT
v_gene: TRBV6-5
j_gene: TRBJ1-1
d_gene: .
abundance: many

CDR3aa: CASSRDRDRAGYTF
CDR3nt: TGTGCCAGCAGCCGTGACCGGGACAGGGCTGGCTACACCTTC
v_gene: TRBV7-2
j_gene: TRBJ1-2
d_gene: TRBD1
abundance: .

CDR3aa: CASSPRVPGDEQYF
CDR3nt: TGTGCCAGCAGTCCCCGGGTTCCAGGGGACGAGCAGTACTTC
v_gene: TRBV12-3/TRBV12-4
j_gene: TRBJ2-7
d_gene: .
abundance: once

CDR3aa: CSASRGNYGYTF
CDR3nt: TGCAGTGCTAGCCGCGGAAACTATGGCTACACCTTC
v_gene: TRBV20-1
j_gene: TRBJ1-2
d_gene: .
abundance: many

CDR3aa: CSVEDLSGMGVASEQYF
CDR3nt: TGCAGCGTTGAAGATCTAAGCGGGATGGGGGTGGCGAGTGAGCAGTACTTC
v_gene: TRBV29-1
j_gene: TRBJ2-7
d_gene: TRBD2
abundance: .

CDR3aa: CASSSRQGARTEAFF
CDR3nt: TGTGCCAGCAGCTCGAGACAGGGTGCTCGGACTGAAGCTTTCTTT
v_gene: TRBV12-3/TRBV12-4
j_gene: TRBJ1-1
d_gene: TRBD1
abundance: .

CDR3aa: CASSLTEGLGGWNTEAFF
CDR3nt: TGTGCCAGCAGCTTAACTGAGGGTTTAGGCGGGTGGAACACTGAAGCTTTCTTT
v_gene: TRBV7-9
j_gene: TRBJ1-1
d_gene: .
abundance: few

CDR3aa: CASREQAGDNYGYTF
CDR3nt: TGTGCCAGCAGGGAACAGGCAGGGGATAACTATGGCTACACCTTC
v_gene: TRBV2
j_gene: TRBJ1-2
d_gene: .
abundance: many

CDR3aa: CSPLSRAGETQYF
CDR3nt: TGCAGCCCTCTAAGCAGGGCAGGGGAGACCCAGTACTTC
v_gene: TRBV29-1
j_gene: TRBJ2-5
d_gene: .
abundance: .

CDR3aa: CATGVNEQFF
CDR3nt: TGTGCGACAGGGGTCAATGAGCAGTTCTTC
v_gene: TRBV10-3
j_gene: TRBJ2-1
d_gene: TRBD1
abundance: .